This TCR beta chain was captured in a study of T cells expressing NK-cell markers. Turning to the study itself: One of the eight sequenced donors was seronegative, whereas the other seven were HCMV-seropositive. Study results and caveats: One observes that, in a handful of donors, these clonotypes were also the leading ones within the CD3+CD56-NKG2C+ fraction. Clarity on HCMV specificity was lacking for the expanded NKG2C+ T cell clones. Dominant NKG2C+ clonotype frequencies of about 1.0-7.5% of CD8+ T cells were measured in over 5 donors.

Germline values: CDR1 LGHNA, CDR2 YNFKEQ. This CDR3 contains 16 residues. With respect to this clonotype: Its cognate antigen is unknown.

TCRdb re-called the 5' RACE reads and gives one entry per CDR3 protein, without DNA. The ten most abundant clones cover 58% of a sample with tens of thousands of distinct CDR3 sequences. The rearrangement joins TRBV4-2 to TRBJ1-2; no DNA is available, so the TRBD1 call from TCRdb remains unchecked. Specimen: blood T cells: a sorted CD56 or NKG2C T cell subset, CD4+ or CD8+ T cells, or bulk PBMC T cells (not recorded which). The receptor comes from a man aged 18-75 years in good health. CDR3 protein: CASSQEGHRENYGYTF.